This T cell receptor beta chain was recorded in a study of blood T cells in healthy people across ages. Study-wide points: When one million T cells were used, diversity estimates were thought to be underestimates.

Next came a second PCR, run for about 6 to 12 cycles, which used a sample-barcoded 5' primer along with a J-beta primer mix. Each CDR3 protein is one row after TCRdb ran MiXCR on the 5' RACE reads. Found here are some 1.1 million distinct CDR3 sequences, more than 30% of them singletons; the top ten hold about 12%. Germline V CDR1 and CDR2: MNHEY, SVGEGT. V lost 8 bases, J lost 1 base, and 11 bases lay in between. CDR3 length equals 13 residues. Note on this clonotype: Its antigen is not identified.

The source of this sequence is a man between 18 and 29 years old in good health. The chain uses TRBV6-2 or TRBV6-3 and TRBJ1-1; D call uncertain. The sample consisted of blood. CDR3 coding DNA: TGTGCCAGCGCCGACACTTCGAACACTGAAGCTTTCTTT. It is translated as CASADTSNTEAFF.